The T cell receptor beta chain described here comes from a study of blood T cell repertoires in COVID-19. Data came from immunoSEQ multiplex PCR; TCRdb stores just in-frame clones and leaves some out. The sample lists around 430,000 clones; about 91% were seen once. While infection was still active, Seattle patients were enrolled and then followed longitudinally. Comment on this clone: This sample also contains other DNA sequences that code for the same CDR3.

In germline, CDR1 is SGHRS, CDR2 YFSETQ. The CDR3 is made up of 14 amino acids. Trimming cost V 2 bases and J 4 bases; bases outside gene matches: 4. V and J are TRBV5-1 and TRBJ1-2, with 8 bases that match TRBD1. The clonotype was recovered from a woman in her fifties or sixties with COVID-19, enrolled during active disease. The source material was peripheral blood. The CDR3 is CASSLGQGGYGYTF. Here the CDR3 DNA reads TGCGCCAGCAGCTTAGGACAGGGAGGCTATGGCTACACCTTC.